Below, 25 T cell receptor beta chains from the same sample are listed, as sequenced in a study of blood T cell repertoires in COVID-19. Assay used: immunoSEQ multiplex PCR; TCRdb lists only in-frame clones, some missing. This table has 490,000 or so clones, approximately 86% appearing once. Sequenced input: PBMCs or T cells enriched from blood (not recorded which). All receptors come from an older woman who had recovered from COVID-19.

The rearrangement joins TRBV6-6 to TRBJ1-4; no clear D gene. V was clipped by 6 bases and J by 4 bases, with 3 bases between them. The germline V gene encodes CDR1 MNHNY and CDR2 SVGAGI (reference sequence). The CDR3 is 11 residues long. CDR3 DNA sequence: TGTGCCAGCAGACTTAATGAAAAACTGTTTTTT. It is translated as CASRLNEKLFF.

The rearrangement joins TRBV19 to TRBJ1-5, with 9 bases identical to TRBD1. The CDR3 extends over 15 amino acids. Germline V CDR1 and CDR2: LNHDA, SQIVND (reference sequence). With 4 bases clipped from V and 2 bases from J, the junction kept 3 bases outside the gene matches. The DNA of the CDR3 is TGTGCCAGTAGTAGTGACAGGGGGGGCAATCAGCCCCAGCATTTT. Translating gives CASSSDRGGNQPQHF.

This clone was found a few times. The chain employs TRBV7-2 and TRBJ1-5; D remains unclear. In germline, CDR1 is SGHTA, CDR2 FQGNSA. V lost 5 bases and J lost 3, with 11 bases in between. CDR3 length equals 14 residues. In DNA, the CDR3 is TGTGCCAGCAGCACCCGACACGTCAATCAGCCCCAGCATTTT. Translated: CASSTRHVNQPQHF.

The chain combines TRBV3-1 (or the pseudogene TRBV3-2) with TRBJ2-3; 12 bases are shared with TRBD2. CDR1 LGHDT and CDR2 YNNKEL come from the germline V gene (reference sequence). CDR3 size: 17 residues. V trimming: 0 bases; J trimming: 5 bases; junction bases outside the gene matches: 6. The CDR3 sequence is CASSQDPWTSGVDTQYF. The CDR3 DNA sequence: TGTGCCAGCAGCCAAGATCCTTGGACTAGCGGGGTAGATACGCAGTATTTT.

This clone was picked up one time. The V and J genes are TRBV24-1 and TRBJ2-3, with 7 bases identical to TRBD2. Per the germline V gene, CDR1 is KGHDR and CDR2 is SFDVKD. With V trimmed by 2 bases and J by 0 bases, 1 base remained unmatched. This CDR3 region has 15 residues. In DNA form, the CDR3 reads TGTGCCACCAGTGATTGGGGGGGGAGCACAGATACGCAGTATTTT. Protein sequence: CATSDWGGSTDTQYF.

The chain combines TRBV5-1 with TRBJ2-5; TRBD1 is a possible D gene (5 bases). Trimming removed 1 base at V and 2 bases at J, with 9 bases between. The CDR3 runs to 14 residues. Germline V gene data show CDR1 as SGHRS and CDR2 as YFSETQ. Here the CDR3 reads CASSLTPGQETQYF. In DNA form, the CDR3 reads TGCGCCAGCAGCTTGACCCCAGGGCAAGAGACCCAGTACTTC.

The J gene is TRBJ1-1, the V gene TRBV2, with D unresolved. Germline-derived CDR1 and CDR2 are SNHLY and FYNNEI. The V and J ends lost 3 bases and 6 bases respectively, with 11 bases between them. This CDR3 region has 13 residues. The chain's CDR3 is CASSDNSWAEAFF. In DNA, the CDR3 is TGTGCCAGCAGTGATAACAGTTGGGCTGAAGCTTTCTTT. Full variable domain (rest looked up from reference TRBV2 and TRBJ1-1): EPEVTQTPSHQVTQMGQEVILRCVPISNHLYFYWYRQILGQKVEFLVSFYNNEISEKSEIFDDQFSVERPDGSNFTLKIRSTKLEDSAMYFCASSDNSWAEAFFGQGTRLTVV.

The J gene is TRBJ1-4, the V gene TRBV18, with D tentatively TRBD1 (6 bases). Germline V CDR1 and CDR2: KGHSH, LQKENI. This CDR3 spans 18 amino acids. Trimming left V 2 bases short and J 0 bases short, with 16 bases between. The chain's CDR3 is CASSPARQVLTTNEKLFF. The DNA of the CDR3 is TGTGCCAGCTCACCAGCGAGACAGGTTTTGACAACTAATGAAAAACTGTTTTTT.

V gene TRBV5-1 combines with J gene TRBJ1-5; the D gene is possibly TRBD1 (5 bases). This CDR3 has 15 residues. Germline V gene lookup returns CDR1 SGHRS and CDR2 YFSETQ. The V and J ends lost 4 bases and 4 bases respectively, with 15 bases between them. The CDR3 sequence: CASSQQGLSNQPQHF. The CDR3 DNA sequence: TGCGCCAGCAGCCAGCAGGGTCTTAGTAATCAGCCCCAGCATTTT.

The CDR3 sequence: CATSRDLLAASTDTQYF. The CDR3 nucleotides read TGTGCCACCAGCAGAGATCTCTTGGCGGCTAGCACAGATACGCAGTATTTT. J is TRBJ2-3 and V is TRBV15; no definite D call. V was clipped by 0 bases and J by 0 bases, with 13 bases between them. CDR3 length: 17 residues. Germline values: CDR1 LNHNV, CDR2 YYDKDF (reference sequence). The full variable domain, in which reference TRBV15 and TRBJ2-3 provide the parts outside the CDR3, is DAMVIQNPRYQVTQFGKPVTLSCSQTLNHNVMYWYQQKSSQAPKLLFHYYDKDFNNEADTPDNFQSRRPNTSFCFLDIRSPGLGDTAMYLCATSRDLLAASTDTQYFGPGTRLTVL.

This clone was observed a single time. The rearrangement links TRBV19 to TRBJ2-3, with TRBD1 as a possible D gene (6 bases). Germline CDR1 and CDR2: LNHDA and SQIVND (reference sequence). This CDR3 is 14 amino acids long. Trimming shortened V by 9 bases and J by 6 bases, and 19 bases separated the two germline ends. CDR3 nucleotides: TGTGCCAGCAGCAGGGGACCCTGGGGGGATACGCAGTATTTT. Protein sequence: CASSRGPWGDTQYF.

The chain recombines TRBV7-2 with TRBJ2-3; tentatively, D is TRBD2 (5 bases). Looked up from germline, CDR1 is SGHTA and CDR2 is FQGNSA. Trimming removed 5 bases at V and 1 base at J, with 10 bases between. This CDR3 has 14 residues. CDR3 nucleotides: TGTGCCAGCAGCCCCTGGACTGGCACAGATACGCAGTATTTT. Encoded protein: CASSPWTGTDTQYF.

This chain links TRBV14 with TRBJ1-1; a possible D gene is TRBD1 (5 bases). Per the germline V gene, CDR1 is SGHDN and CDR2 is FVKESK. The CDR3 has 17 residues. Trimming cost V 1 base and J 8 bases, with 23 bases left between them. CDR3 nucleotides: TGTGCCAGCAGCCAAGTGGCATCCTCCGGACACATGGCGGAAGCTTTCTTT. It codes for CASSQVASSGHMAEAFF.

This chain connects TRBV10-3 to TRBJ2-7; perhaps TRBD1 as D (5 bases). CDR1 and CDR2 from the germline V gene are ENHRY and SYGVKD. This CDR3 has 12 residues. V lost 4 bases to trimming and J lost 3 bases, with 7 bases between them. The CDR3 loop reads CAISADNYEQYV. CDR3 nucleotide sequence: TGTGCCATCAGTGCGGACAACTACGAGCAGTACGTC.

The CDR3 DNA reads as TGTGCCAGCAGCCAATATCAGACAGGGCGGGAAAAACTGTTTTTT. Translated: CASSQYQTGREKLFF. This sequence joins TRBV14 and TRBJ1-4; 7 bases agree with TRBD1. Germline V gene sequence: CDR1 SGHDN, CDR2 FVKESK. The CDR3 length is 15 residues. Trimming at V came to 2 bases and at J to 8 bases, leaving 8 bases not matched to a gene. The full variable domain, with the rest looked up from reference TRBV14 and TRBJ1-4, is EAGVTQFPSHSVIEKGQTVTLRCDPISGHDNLYWYRRVMGKEIKFLLHFVKESKQDESGMPNNRFLAERTGGTYSTLKVQPAELEDSGVYFCASSQYQTGREKLFFGSGTQLSVL.

The chain recombines TRBV7-9 with TRBJ2-7; D may be TRBD1 (5 bases). The germline V gene has CDR1 SEHNR and CDR2 FQNEAQ (reference sequence). V dropped 5 bases and J dropped 6 bases, with 20 bases sitting between them. The CDR3 is 15 amino acids. CDR3 amino acids: CASSPSTVTYLEQYF. The CDR3 nucleotides read TGTGCCAGCAGCCCCTCGACAGTCACATATCTCGAGCAGTACTTC.

Points on this clone: At one of its ends the junction is not consistent with the germline gene, which may arise from a read error. The chain joins TRBV11-2 to TRBJ2-3; D is ambiguous. Germline values: CDR1 SGHAT, CDR2 FQNNGV. The length of the CDR3 is 10 residues. In nucleotides, the CDR3 is TGTGCCAGCAGCTCTAGACTTCCTGCTTTT. This codes for CASSSRLPAF.

V and J are TRBV27 and TRBJ1-2; the D gene is possibly TRBD1 (5 bases). V shed 2 bases and J shed 4 bases, with 8 bases lying between them. The CDR3 has 13 residues. Germline V gene sequence: CDR1 MNHEY, CDR2 SMNVEV (reference sequence). CDR3 protein: CASSLGGFYGYTF. The CDR3 DNA reads TGTGCCAGCAGTTTAGGGGGGTTCTATGGCTACACCTTC.

The chain employs TRBV18 and TRBJ2-2, with TRBD1 identical over 7 bases. V lost 3 bases and J lost 1; bases outside the gene matches: 5. This CDR3 is 16 amino acids long. CDR1 is KGHSH and CDR2 is LQKENI in the germline V gene. Here the CDR3 DNA reads TGTGCCAGCTCACCTCAGAGGACAGGGAACACCGGGGAGCTGTTTTTT. It is translated as CASSPQRTGNTGELFF.

V gene TRBV3-1 (or the pseudogene TRBV3-2) combines with J gene TRBJ2-5, with TRBD2 matching 7 bases. CDR3 size: 14 residues. The V gene end was trimmed by 3 bases and the J gene end by 11 bases; junction bases not matched to a gene: 12. In germline, CDR1 is LGHDT, CDR2 YNNKEL (reference sequence). CDR3 protein: CASSQGGLIPGQYF. In DNA form, the CDR3 reads TGTGCCAGCAGCCAGGGGGGGTTGATACCAGGACAGTACTTC.

The J gene is TRBJ1-2, the V gene TRBV6-5; 8 bases are a match to TRBD1. CDR1 and CDR2 from the germline V gene are MNHEY and SVGAGI. The CDR3 loop spans 14 amino acids. V lost 0 bases, J lost 8 bases, and 5 bases stayed unmatched. Here the CDR3 DNA reads TGTGCCAGCAGTTACTCGACAGGGGCCAAGGGCTACACCTTC. Translation gives CASSYSTGAKGYTF.

The chain couples TRBV24-1 to TRBJ2-2, with D tentatively TRBD2 (6 bases). Germline CDR1 and CDR2: KGHDR and SFDVKD. The CDR3 spans 16 residues. V was shortened by 4 bases and J by 0 bases, with 11 bases between the two germline ends. The CDR3 sequence is CATSDPTRPNTGELFF. Written as DNA, the CDR3 is TGTGCCACCAGTGACCCGACTAGACCGAACACCGGGGAGCTGTTTTTT.

The chain uses TRBV27 and TRBJ1-1, with D tentatively TRBD1 (5 bases). This CDR3 has 14 residues. V lost 6 bases, J lost 6 bases, and 17 bases lay in between. CDR1 is MNHEY, CDR2 SMNVEV, per germline (reference sequence). The CDR3 loop reads CASSEWGVGAEAFF. In nucleotides, the CDR3 is TGTGCCAGCAGCGAGTGGGGGGTTGGGGCTGAAGCTTTCTTT.

V gene TRBV28 combines with J gene TRBJ1-5, with TRBD1 matching over 9 bases. Germline CDR1 is MDHEN and CDR2 is SYDVKM. There are 15 residues in the CDR3. With 5 bases clipped from V and 5 bases from J, the junction kept 7 bases outside the gene matches. The CDR3 DNA follows: TGTGCCAGCAGTCCAATAGGACAGGGGTATCAGCCCCAGCATTTT. It codes for CASSPIGQGYQPQHF.

V usage is TRBV6-1 and J usage is TRBJ1-6; D gene unclear. Trimming shortened V by 2 bases and J by 2 bases, and 10 bases separated the two germline ends. Looked up from germline, CDR1 is MNHNS and CDR2 is SASEGT. CDR3 size: 16 residues. As DNA, the CDR3 is TGTGCCAGCAGTGAACCTCCAGGTCCCTATAATTCACCCCTCCACTTT. Amino acid sequence: CASSEPPGPYNSPLHF.